The 10 T cell receptor beta chains presented below share a single source sample, sequenced in a study of shared clonotypes between healthy human individuals. TCRdb's table, derived via immunoSEQ multiplex PCR, lists solely in-frame clones and lacks some. The table lists a few million clones, roughly nine tenths of them singletons. Source material: naive CD4+ T cells sorted from blood. Regarding subset: CD45RA+ positively selected. The source of these receptors is a man younger than 35 in good health.

In its sample, this clone was seen once. The chain combines TRBV10-3 with TRBJ2-1, with 8 positions matching TRBD2. CDR1 ENHRY and CDR2 SYGVKD come from the germline V gene. The V gene end was trimmed by 6 bases and the J gene end by 4 bases; junction bases not matched to a gene: 11. This CDR3 is 16 amino acids long. CDR3 sequence (DNA): TGTGCCATCAGCCCGGGTAGCGGGGTCCAATACAATGAGCAGTTCTTC. It encodes CAISPGSGVQYNEQFF.

Regarding this clone: Different DNA sequences within this sample yield the same CDR3. The rearrangement joins TRBV5-1 to TRBJ1-1, with 7 nucleotides matching TRBD1. V was pared by 1 base and J by 0 bases, with 3 bases of the junction left unmatched. Germline V gene sequence: CDR1 SGHRS, CDR2 YFSETQ. CDR3 length equals 15 residues. CDR3 sequence reads: CASSLRTGMNTEAFF. The CDR3 nucleotides are TGCGCCAGCAGCTTGAGGACAGGAATGAACACTGAAGCTTTCTTT.

The chain links TRBV6-5 to TRBJ2-7, with D possibly being TRBD1 (5 bases). The germline CDR1 and CDR2 sequences are MNHEY and SVGAGI. The V gene lost 4 bases and the J gene lost 7 bases, with 11 bases spanning the gap. The CDR3 runs to 12 residues. The CDR3 spells CASSSTAREQYF. For the CDR3, the DNA is TGTGCCAGCAGTTCGACAGCTCGGGAGCAGTACTTC.

The CDR3 is CASTPMPLAEHTGELFF. The CDR3 coding sequence is TGCGCCAGCACTCCGATGCCCCTGGCGGAGCACACCGGGGAGCTGTTTTTT. The rearrangement uses TRBV5-1 and TRBJ2-2; D is unclear. Germline values: CDR1 SGHRS, CDR2 YFSETQ. This CDR3 region has 17 residues. V lost 6 bases to trimming and J lost 3 bases, with 21 bases between them.

V gene TRBV4-3 combines with J gene TRBJ2-1; 14 bases line up with TRBD2. The germline V gene encodes CDR1 LGHNA and CDR2 YSLEER. The junction had 9 bases not matched to a gene; V was cut back by 2 bases and J by 6 bases. The CDR3 sequence is 18 residues long. The CDR3 sequence: CASSQPWGTSGSSNEQFF. In nucleotides, the CDR3 is TGCGCCAGCAGCCAACCCTGGGGGACTAGCGGGAGTAGCAATGAGCAGTTCTTC.

The V and J genes are TRBV2 and TRBJ2-5; D is possibly TRBD1 or TRBD2 (6 bases each). Germline V gene lookup returns CDR1 SNHLY and CDR2 FYNNEI. CDR3 length: 15 amino acids. Trimming shortened V by 7 bases and J by 5 bases, and 20 bases separated the two germline ends. CDR3 amino acids: CASNTRGLAGETQYF. The CDR3 DNA is TGTGCCAGCAACACTAGGGGGTTGGCGGGGGAGACCCAGTACTTC.

The rearrangement links TRBV6-6 to TRBJ1-1; D gene uncertain. The CDR3 sequence is 14 residues long. V lost 2 bases to trimming and J lost 0 bases, with 7 bases between them. Germline CDR1 MNHNY, CDR2 SVGAGI (reference sequence). In DNA form, the CDR3 reads TGTGCCAGCAGTTACCAACACCTGAACACTGAAGCTTTCTTT. Translated, it gives CASSYQHLNTEAFF.

The chain links TRBV11-1 to TRBJ1-1, with D unclear. Trimming stripped 4 bases from V and 5 bases from J, with 11 bases between. Germline V gene lookup returns CDR1 SGHAT and CDR2 FQDESV (reference sequence). The CDR3 runs 13 residues. The CDR3 DNA sequence: TGTGCCAGCAGCTCGTTAGTGGTGACTGAAGCTTTCTTT. Translated, it gives CASSSLVVTEAFF.

This clone has a handful of counts. V is TRBV5-1 and J is TRBJ1-2, with 7 bases lining up with TRBD1. Germline V gene sequence: CDR1 SGHRS, CDR2 YFSETQ. J gave up 2 bases and V 0 bases, and 1 base lay outside the gene matches. This CDR3 has 14 amino acids. Here the CDR3 DNA reads TGCGCCAGCAGCTTGGAGGGACAGAACTATGGCTACACCTTC. Residues: CASSLEGQNYGYTF.

This chain links TRBV19 with TRBJ2-3; a weak D match, TRBD1 (5 bases). The germline V gene encodes CDR1 LNHDA and CDR2 SQIVND (reference sequence). The V and J ends lost 6 bases and 2 bases respectively, with 12 bases between them. CDR3 length equals 14 residues. This CDR3 reads CASRGVSATDTQYF. The CDR3 DNA sequence: TGTGCCAGTAGAGGGGTGAGTGCCACAGATACGCAGTATTTT.